This TCR beta chain was identified in a study of blood T cell repertoires in COVID-19. Background on the study: Collection of acute and convalescent COVID-19 samples took place in the United States, Italy and Spain. Sources were T cells, B-cell-depleted T cells, or PBMCs; the material itself was cDNA or gDNA.

The CDR3 contains 15 residues. Between the trimmed V and J ends, which lost 2 bases and 4 bases, there was a span of 14 bases. The germline CDR1 and CDR2 sequences are MRHNA and SNTAGT. Per the authors' pipeline: Amplification from reference gene primers served as the basis for estimated nucleated cell counts. The method was immunoSEQ multiplex PCR; TCRdb's version includes in-frame clones alone and lacks a portion of them. V, J and clone size are taken as reported in that table, and D and trimming were inferred from the DNA itself. Among 70,000 or so clones listed, 85% to 90% were seen once. The TCR sequence derives from a man between 70 and 80 years old with active or convalescent COVID-19. The V call is TRBV6-4, the J call TRBJ2-5; perhaps TRBD1 as D (6 bases). What was sequenced was peripheral blood. CDR3 bases: TGTGCCAGCAGTGACAAGGACAGATGGAGAGAGACCCAGTACTTC. It codes for CASSDKDRWRETQYF.